The next 18 T cell receptor beta chains were all read from a single sample in a study of PD-1 blockade in mismatch repair-deficient tumors. What these receptors recognize is not known. Noted time point: roughly ten-day in vitro stimulation with candidate mutation-associated neoantigen peptide 1. The assay was immunoSEQ multiplex PCR, and TCRdb's table has in-frame clones only and misses some. The sample has approximately 8,300 clones, roughly 84% seen once. The sample here was cells cultured in vitro, taken from a patient treated with pembrolizumab. The origin of the receptors is an adult with mismatch repair-deficient cancer.

The chain links TRBV5-1 to TRBJ1-2; 8 nucleotides align to TRBD1. This CDR3 spans 15 amino acids. The trim removed 0 bases at V and 4 bases at J, leaving 5 bases unmatched. In germline, CDR1 is SGHRS, CDR2 YFSETQ. The DNA for the CDR3 is TGCGCCAGCAGCTTGGACAGGGGGAATGTCTATGGCTACACCTTC. This gives the protein CASSLDRGNVYGYTF.

The gene calls are TRBV5-1 and TRBJ1-2, with D perhaps matching TRBD1 (6 bases). Germline V gene sequence: CDR1 SGHRS, CDR2 YFSETQ. The CDR3 is 13 residues long. Deletions cut 5 bases from V and 4 bases from J, with 12 bases between. CDR3 sequence (DNA): TGCGCCAGCAGGCCGAGGGGGGGCTATGGCTACACCTTC. This translates into CASRPRGGYGYTF. The full variable domain, with the rest looked up from reference TRBV5-1 and TRBJ1-2, is KAGVTQTPRYLIKTRGQQVTLSCSPISGHRSVSWYQQTPGQGLQFLFEYFSETQRNKGNFPGRFSGRQFSNSRSEMNVSTLELGDSALYLCASRPRGGYGYTFGSGTRLTVV.

In regard to this clone: The sample holds other DNA sequences that translate to the same CDR3. J is TRBJ1-1 and V is TRBV18, with no clear D. Germline-derived CDR1 and CDR2 are KGHSH and LQKENI. V was trimmed by 4 bases and J by 1 base, leaving 13 bases between them. There are 15 residues in the CDR3. CDR3 nucleotide sequence: TGTGCCAGCTCACACTCTGTAGGAGGGAACACTGAAGCTTTCTTT. Protein: CASSHSVGGNTEAFF.

The chain carries TRBV28 and TRBJ2-1; TRBD2 aligns across 7 bases. Germline trimming cut 3 bases from V and 2 bases from J; bases unmatched to any gene: 7. This CDR3 region has 16 residues. Germline values: CDR1 MDHEN, CDR2 SYDVKM. In nucleotides, the CDR3 is TGTGCCAGCAGTTTTGGGGGGAGGGATGCCTACAATGAGCAGTTCTTC. Residues: CASSFGGRDAYNEQFF.

The chain has TRBV9 and TRBJ1-2; 8 bases map to TRBD1. This CDR3 is built from 14 residues. Germline values: CDR1 SGDLS, CDR2 YYNGEE. The ends lost 3 bases at V and 7 bases at J; junction bases unmatched: 8. As DNA, the CDR3 is TGTGCCAGCAGCGAACAGACAGGGGTGGGTGGCTACACCTTC. Amino acids: CASSEQTGVGGYTF.

The J gene is TRBJ2-7, the V gene TRBV18; 7 bases line up with TRBD1. The CDR3 has 13 residues. Germline trimming cut 3 bases from V and 5 bases from J; bases unmatched to any gene: 4. The germline gives CDR1 KGHSH, CDR2 LQKENI. Written as DNA, the CDR3 is TGTGCCAGCTCACCGACAGGGACCCACGAGCAGTACTTC. This gives the protein CASSPTGTHEQYF. Full variable domain (remainder filled in from reference TRBV18 and TRBJ2-7): NAGVMQNPRHLVRRRGQEARLRCSPMKGHSHVYWYRQLPEEGLKFMVYLQKENIIDESGMPKERFSAEFPKEGPSILRIQQVVRGDSAAYFCASSPTGTHEQYFGPGTRLTVT.

This chain joins TRBV4-2 and TRBJ2-3; 7 positions agree with TRBD1. In germline, CDR1 is LGHNA, CDR2 YNFKEQ. Trimming removed 4 bases from V and 4 bases from J; junction bases left unmatched: 8. CDR3 size: 15 residues. The CDR3, as DNA: TGTGCCAGCAGCCTGGGACAGAAATTTTCAGATACGCAGTATTTT. This translates into CASSLGQKFSDTQYF.

The chain uses TRBV9 and TRBJ1-2; D call uncertain. V was cut by 3 bases and J by 8 bases, with 14 bases left in between. Germline V gene data show CDR1 as SGDLS and CDR2 as YYNGEE. This CDR3 has 13 amino acids. In nucleotides, the CDR3 is TGTGCCAGCAGCGCTTCCGATGGAACGGGCTACACCTTC. This gives the protein CASSASDGTGYTF.

In the case of this clone: A junction end diverges from the germline sequence, so it may reflect a read error. The chain recombines TRBV4-1 with TRBJ2-5; 10 bases map to TRBD2. The CDR3 extends over 15 amino acids. In germline, CDR1 is MGHRA, CDR2 YSYEKL. The CDR3 coding sequence is TGCGCCAGCAGCAAAGATATCCTAGCGGGAGTTATCCGGTACTTC. Translation: CASSKDILAGVIRYF.

The CDR3: CASSMMSRAYNEQFF. The DNA of the CDR3 is TGTGCCAGTAGTATGATGTCCAGGGCCTACAATGAGCAGTTCTTC. The chain is built from TRBV19 and TRBJ2-1; TRBD1 is a possible D gene (5 bases). The germline V gene encodes CDR1 LNHDA and CDR2 SQIVND (reference sequence). Trimming took 3 bases from V and 2 from J, leaving 11 bases between them. The CDR3 consists of 15 residues.

CDR3: CASSWRAGSTYEQYF. As DNA, the CDR3 is TGTGCCAGCAGCTGGCGAGCGGGGTCGACCTACGAGCAGTACTTC. The V call is TRBV7-2, the J call TRBJ2-7; 7 bases agree with TRBD2. With 4 bases clipped from V and 2 bases from J, the junction kept 8 bases outside the gene matches. Germline values: CDR1 SGHTA, CDR2 FQGNSA. The CDR3 runs to 15 residues.

The table lists this clone with a few counts. The chain links TRBV6-4 to TRBJ1-2, with D possibly being TRBD1 (6 bases). V lost 3 bases and J 4 bases, leaving 9 bases between the germline ends. CDR1 is MRHNA, CDR2 SNTAGT, per germline. There are 13 residues in the CDR3. The CDR3 DNA reads as TGTGCCAGCAGTGAAGGCAGGGGCTATGGCTACACCTTC. It is translated as CASSEGRGYGYTF.

The V call is TRBV5-8, the J call TRBJ1-1, with no clear D. The CDR3 runs 17 residues. Per germline, CDR1 SGHTS and CDR2 YDEGEE. Trimming shortened V by 7 bases and J by 2 bases, and 24 bases separated the two germline ends. In DNA, the CDR3 is TGTGCCAGCCCCCGAAGCTTTTCACGCCAGCGCAACACTGAAGCTTTCTTT. It encodes CASPRSFSRQRNTEAFF.

Written as DNA, the CDR3 is TGTGCCAGCAGTTTATCGATGAGCGAAGCGGGCTACACCTTC. This encodes CASSLSMSEAGYTF. This sequence joins TRBV27 and TRBJ1-2; D gene ambiguous. The CDR3 has 14 amino acids. V was pared by 0 bases and J by 8 bases, with 13 bases between. Germline loops: CDR1 MNHEY, CDR2 SMNVEV (reference sequence).

The chain couples TRBV7-9 to TRBJ2-7, with 14 bases lining up with TRBD2. CDR3 size: 16 residues. CDR1 and CDR2 from the germline V gene are SEHNR and FQNEAQ (reference sequence). J was trimmed by 5 bases and V by 1 base; bases with no gene match: 4. The CDR3 DNA sequence: TGTGCCAGCAGCTTAGGACTAGCGGGAGGGCCGGACGAGCAGTACTTC. Its translation: CASSLGLAGGPDEQYF. Full variable domain (missing parts from reference TRBV7-9 and TRBJ2-7): DTGVSQNPRHKITKRGQNVTFRCDPISEHNRLYWYRQTLGQGPEFLTYFQNEAQLEKSRLLSDRFSAERPKGSFSTLEIQRTEQGDSAMYLCASSLGLAGGPDEQYFGPGTRLTVT.

The rearrangement joins TRBV5-1 to TRBJ2-5; TRBD2 matches 11 bases. Germline V gene data show CDR1 as SGHRS and CDR2 as YFSETQ. V shed 4 bases and J 3 bases; nucleotides not matched to a gene: 2. This CDR3 region has 14 residues. The CDR3 DNA reads as TGCGCCAGCAGCGTGGGACTAGCGGAAGAGACCCAGTACTTC. Its protein product is CASSVGLAEETQYF.

The chain joins TRBV28 to TRBJ1-5, with 12 bases that match TRBD1. Losses at the gene ends were 6 bases for V and 4 bases for J; bases not matched to a gene: 7. Germline CDR1 is MDHEN and CDR2 is SYDVKM. This CDR3 has 16 residues. Here the CDR3 DNA reads TGTGCCAGCAGCTCCGGGACAGGGGGCTTAAATCAGCCCCAGCATTTT. Its translation: CASSSGTGGLNQPQHF. Variable domain in full (rest from reference TRBV28 and TRBJ1-5): DVKVTQSSRYLVKRTGEKVFLECVQDMDHENMFWYRQDPGLGLRLIYFSYDVKMKEKGDIPEGYSVSREKKERFSLILESASTNQTSMYLCASSSGTGGLNQPQHFGDGTRLSIL.

About this clone: At one boundary the junction diverges from the germline segment, which might be a read error. The CDR3 reads CASSAGLVSSEQYF. DNA of the CDR3: TGTGCCAGCAGCGCAGGGTTGGTCTCCTCCGAGCAGTACTTC. The V call is TRBV7-9, the J call TRBJ2-7; D possibly corresponds to TRBD1 (5 bases). Germline lookup yields CDR1 SEHNR and CDR2 FQNEAQ (reference sequence). The CDR3 has 14 residues.